Listed below are T cell receptor beta chains from one sample, sequenced in a study of shared clonotypes between healthy human individuals. Repertoires were generated with immunoSEQ multiplex PCR, while TCRdb's copy carries only in-frame clones and drops some. This table holds about 1.5 million clones, approximately 98% found once. Sequencing input: naive CD4+ T cells sorted from blood. These receptors all come from a man aged 25-40 years in good health. Each CDR3 is given with its conserved first and last residue. Each record gives: J gene, D gene, V gene, clone size, CDR3 DNA, CDR3 protein. The D gene is left open where the match is weak. The listing skips clone size in some rows; elsewhere it reads once, few, many or a size class.

>TRBJ1-1|TRBD1|TRBV5-5|.
TGTGCCAGCAGCTCGGACAGGGGGCTCGCTGAAGCTTTCTTT
CASSSDRGLAEAFF
>TRBJ2-4|.|TRBV7-2|.
TGTGCCAGCAGCTTAGCGATGACAGGCATTCAGTACTTC
CASSLAMTGIQYF
>TRBJ1-1|.|TRBV28|.
TGTGCCAGCAGCTCGGGCGGGAGGACTGAAGCTTTCTTT
CASSSGGRTEAFF
>TRBJ2-1|.|TRBV7-7|.
TGTGCTAGCAGCGTAAATATCCAGACCAATGAGCAGTTCTTC
CASSVNIQTNEQFF
>TRBJ2-7|.|TRBV5-1|.
TGCGCCAGCAGCTGGCCGGGGTCCCCCAACGAGCAGTACTTC
CASSWPGSPNEQYF
>TRBJ2-5|.|TRBV9|.
TGTGCCAGCAGCGTAGGGGGGCAAGAGACCCAGTACTTC
CASSVGGQETQYF
>TRBJ2-1|TRBD2|TRBV5-1|.
TGCGCCAGCAGCTTGGCGGGAGGAGACAATGAGCAGTTCTTC
CASSLAGGDNEQFF
>TRBJ2-1|.|TRBV9|.
TGTGCCAGCAGCGTAGTAGGCAGTAGCTCCTACAATGAGCAGTTCTTC
CASSVVGSSSYNEQFF
>TRBJ2-5|TRBD1|TRBV19|once
TGTGCCAGCCGGGACAGGGGGCGGGAGACCCAGTACTTC
CASRDRGRETQYF
>TRBJ2-2|TRBD1|TRBV5-6|.
TGTGCCAGCAGCTTGGTGACAGGGGGCATCACCGGGGAGCTGTTTTTT
CASSLVTGGITGELFF
>TRBJ2-1|TRBD2|TRBV27|.
TGTGCCAGCAGTCCTCTGGCTGGGATTAGCGGGATCTACAATGAGCAGTTCTTC
CASSPLAGISGIYNEQFF
>TRBJ2-1|TRBD2|TRBV4-1|.
TGCGCCAGCAGCCAAGTCGGCCTAGCGGCATACAATGAGCAGTTCTTC
CASSQVGLAAYNEQFF
>TRBJ2-3|.|TRBV18|.
TGTGCCAGCTCACCAGTATCAGGTCCTACAGATACGCAGTATTTT
CASSPVSGPTDTQYF
>TRBJ1-1|.|TRBV6-5|.
TGTGCCAGCAGTTACGGGGCGTACGGGAACACTGAAGCTTTCTTT
CASSYGAYGNTEAFF
>TRBJ2-5|.|TRBV2|.
TGTGCCAGCAGTAAGGGTTTCGGCCAAGAGACCCAGTACTTC
CASSKGFGQETQYF
>TRBJ2-7|.|TRBV27|.
TGTGCCAGCAGTTTATATCCGAGCTCCTACGAGCAGTACTTC
CASSLYPSSYEQYF
>TRBJ2-2|TRBD1|TRBV28|.
TGTGCCAGCAGGATGGGACCCGGGACAGCCACCGGGGAGCTGTTTTTT
CASRMGPGTATGELFF
>TRBJ1-1|.|TRBV5-8|.
TGTGCCAGCAGCTTGGAGGGCGGATTCATGAACACTGAAGCTTTCTTT
CASSLEGGFMNTEAFF